The 4 T cell receptor beta chains given below trace back to one sample, sequenced in a study of cytomegalovirus exposure and HLA in healthy donors. The primer mix had 60 Vbeta and 13 Jbeta primers. The table came from immunoSEQ multiplex PCR; TCRdb's copy has only in-frame clones and leaves some out. This sample yields approximately 160,000 clones, of which roughly 85% are seen a single time; 0.66% belongs to the top ten. What was sequenced was PBMCs. These receptors came from a male donor in good health and CMV-seronegative.

This clone was observed a few times. The chain carries TRBV5-4 and TRBJ1-2, with D possibly matching TRBD1 (5 bases). The germline V and J ends were trimmed by 3 bases and 3 bases, with 9 bases remaining between them. CDR1 is SGHNT and CDR2 is YYREEE in the germline V gene (reference sequence). The CDR3 extends over 13 amino acids. This CDR3 is CASSSQGDYGYTF. As DNA, the CDR3 is TGTGCCAGCAGCTCCCAGGGTGACTATGGCTACACCTTC.

The V and J genes are TRBV7-9 and TRBJ2-1; 9 nucleotides align to TRBD2. With 3 bases clipped from V and 7 bases from J, the junction kept 7 bases outside the gene matches. The germline gives CDR1 SEHNR, CDR2 FQNEAQ (reference sequence). The CDR3 is 15 amino acids. The CDR3 DNA reads TGTGCCAGCAGCTTTGGCGGGAGGGCGTTTAATGAGCAGTTCTTC. Its protein product is CASSFGGRAFNEQFF.

This clone was recorded once. V and J are TRBV7-9 and TRBJ2-1; 13 bases map to TRBD2. Germline V gene data show CDR1 as SEHNR and CDR2 as FQNEAQ (reference sequence). V was pared by 3 bases and J by 4 bases, with 12 bases of the junction left unmatched. The length of the CDR3 is 19 residues. The CDR3 nucleotides read TGTGCCAGCAGCTTTGCCCACCCGGGACTAGCGGGATCTTACAATGAGCAGTTCTTC. Translation: CASSFAHPGLAGSYNEQFF.

The V and J genes are TRBV5-6 and TRBJ1-1; D remains ambiguous. CDR3 length: 15 amino acids. The germline V gene has CDR1 SGHDT and CDR2 YYEEEE. Trimming stripped 4 bases from V and 1 base from J, with 14 bases between. Written as DNA, the CDR3 is TGTGCCAGCAGCCCCCTGCCCCGAGGGAACACTGAAGCTTTCTTT. Protein: CASSPLPRGNTEAFF.